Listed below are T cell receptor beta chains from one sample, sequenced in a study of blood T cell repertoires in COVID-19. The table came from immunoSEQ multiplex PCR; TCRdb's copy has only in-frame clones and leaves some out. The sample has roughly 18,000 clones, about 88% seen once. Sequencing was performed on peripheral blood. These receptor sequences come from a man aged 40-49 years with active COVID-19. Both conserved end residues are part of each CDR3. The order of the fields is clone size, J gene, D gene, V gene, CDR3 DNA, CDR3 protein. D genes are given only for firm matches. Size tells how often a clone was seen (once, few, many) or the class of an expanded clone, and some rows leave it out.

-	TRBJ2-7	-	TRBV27	TGTGCCAGCCAGCGGACCCAACGATTGGGGGAGCAGTACTTC	CASQRTQRLGEQYF
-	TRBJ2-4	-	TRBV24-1	TGTGCCACCAACAGGACAGGAGGGGAAAACATTCAGTACTTC	CATNRTGGENIQYF
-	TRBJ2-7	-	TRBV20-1	TGCAGTGCTAGTTATGGGGGGAGCAACGAGCAGTACTTC	CSASYGGSNEQYF
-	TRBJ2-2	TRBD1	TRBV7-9	TGTGCCAGCAGCTTAGAACAGGGGGCAACCGGGGAGCTGTTTTTT	CASSLEQGATGELFF
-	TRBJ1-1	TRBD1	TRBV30	TGTGCCTGGAGTAACTTAGGACAGGGGGTAAGGGTGGGCACTGAAGCTTTCTTT	CAWSNLGQGVRVGTEAFF
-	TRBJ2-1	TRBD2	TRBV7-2	TGTGCCAGCAGCTTAGTCGGGACTAGCGGGAGAGCCAATGAGCAGTTCTTC	CASSLVGTSGRANEQFF
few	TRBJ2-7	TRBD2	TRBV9	TGTGCCAGCAGCGTGCACGAACTAGCGGTAAACACCTACGAGCAGTACTTC	CASSVHELAVNTYEQYF
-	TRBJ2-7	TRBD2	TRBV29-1	TGCAGCCCGGCGGGCGGGGGCGAGCAGTACTTC	CSPAGGGEQYF
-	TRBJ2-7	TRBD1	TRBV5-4	TGTGCCAGCAGCTTGGACAGGGGGCGCGAGCAGTACTTC	CASSLDRGREQYF
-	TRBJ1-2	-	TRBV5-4	TGTGCCAGCAGCTTGGATCCGGGGGGCTATGGCTACACCTTC	CASSLDPGGYGYTF
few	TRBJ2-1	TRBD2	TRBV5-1	TGCGCCAGCAGCTTAGGGACTAGCGGGATGTATGAGCAGTTCTTC	CASSLGTSGMYEQFF
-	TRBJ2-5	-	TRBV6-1	TGTGCCAGCAGTGAAACAGGGATGGAAGAGACCCAGTACTTC	CASSETGMEETQYF
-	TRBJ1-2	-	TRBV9	TGTGCCAGCAGCGCCGGGGAGGGAGAGTATGGCTACACCTTC	CASSAGEGEYGYTF
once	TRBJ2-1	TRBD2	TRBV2	TGTGCCAGCAGCTCTCTACTAGCGGGAAACTACAATGAGCAGTTCTTC	CASSSLLAGNYNEQFF
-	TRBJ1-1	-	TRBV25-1	TGTGCCAGCAGTGGGAACAGGGTAGTGGTGGACACTGAAGCTTTCTTT	CASSGNRVVVDTEAFF
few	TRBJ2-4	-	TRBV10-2	TGCGCCAGCAGTGAATCCAGAACAGGGTCCCAAAACATTCAGTACTTC	CASSESRTGSQNIQYF
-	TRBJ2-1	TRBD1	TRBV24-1	TGTGCCACCAGTGACCCGGGACAGGGCGACAATGAGCAGTTCTTC	CATSDPGQGDNEQFF
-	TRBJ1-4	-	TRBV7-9	TGTGCCAGCAGCCTTCCAGGGACAACTAATGAAAAACTGTTTTTT	CASSLPGTTNEKLFF
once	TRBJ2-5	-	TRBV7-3	TGTGCCAGCAGCTTAAATGGGGCCCAAGAGACCCAGTACTTC	CASSLNGAQETQYF
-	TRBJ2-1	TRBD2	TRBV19	TGTGCCAGTAGTTCCAGGACTAGCGGGGACAATGAGCAGTTCTTC	CASSSRTSGDNEQFF
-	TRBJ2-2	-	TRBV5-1	TGCGCCAGCAGGGAGGGGGCCACCGGGGAGCTGTTTTTT	CASREGATGELFF
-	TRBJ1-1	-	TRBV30	TGTGCCTGGAGTGTCAGGGGATGGACAGATACAAACACTGAAGCTTTCTTT	CAWSVRGWTDTNTEAFF
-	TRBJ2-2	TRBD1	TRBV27	TGTGCCAGCAGTGCTGACAGGGGAGGATCCGGGGAGCTGTTTTTT	CASSADRGGSGELFF
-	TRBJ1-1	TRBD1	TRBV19	TGTGCCAGTACTACAGTACAGGGGCCCACTGAAGCTTTCTTT	CASTTVQGPTEAFF
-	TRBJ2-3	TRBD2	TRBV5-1	TGCGCCAGCAGCTTGTACTACGAGCGGGAGTTAACAGATACGCAGTATTTT	CASSLYYERELTDTQYF
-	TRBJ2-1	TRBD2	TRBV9	TGTGCCAGCAGCGTAGGGGGCGGGAGAGTCAATGAGCAGTTCTTC	CASSVGGGRVNEQFF
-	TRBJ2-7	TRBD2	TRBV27	TGTGCCAGCAGTTTATTTGGGACTAGCGGGGTAGTCTGGAGCTCCTACGAGCAGTACTTC	CASSLFGTSGVVWSSYEQYF
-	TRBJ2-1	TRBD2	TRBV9	TGTGCCAGCAGCCCCCGTGGGGGTCCGGGACTAGCAGTCAATGAGCAGTTCTTC	CASSPRGGPGLAVNEQFF
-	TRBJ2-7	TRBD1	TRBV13	TGTGCCAGCAGCATTACAGGGGAATCCTACGAGCAGTACTTC	CASSITGESYEQYF
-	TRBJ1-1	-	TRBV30	TGTGCCTGGATCCTACTCGAAATGGAGGCTGAAGCTTTCTTT	CAWILLEMEAEAFF
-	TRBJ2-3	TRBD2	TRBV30	TGTGCCTGGGGGGGACTAGCGGCCACCACAGATACGCAGTATTTT	CAWGGLAATTDTQYF
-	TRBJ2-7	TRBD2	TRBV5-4	TGTGCCAGCAGCTGGGACCTAGCGGGAGTTCAATACGAGCAGTACTTC	CASSWDLAGVQYEQYF
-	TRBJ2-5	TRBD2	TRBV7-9	TGTGCCAGCAGCTTTAGTAGCGGGACTTATGAGACCCAGTACTTC	CASSFSSGTYETQYF
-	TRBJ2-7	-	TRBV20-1	TGCAGTGCTTGGGACACCTACGAGCAGTACTTC	CSAWDTYEQYF
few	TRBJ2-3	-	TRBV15	TGTGCCACCAAGTCTTTCCGGGATCAGTTCACAGATACGCAGTATTTT	CATKSFRDQFTDTQYF
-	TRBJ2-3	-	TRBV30	TGTGCCTGGAGTGCCGGGGGCACAGATACGCAGTATTTT	CAWSAGGTDTQYF
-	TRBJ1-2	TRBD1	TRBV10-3	TGTGCCATCAGGGGGACAGGGTCCGGCTACACCTTC	CAIRGTGSGYTF
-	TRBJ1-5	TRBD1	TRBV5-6	TGTGCCAGCACCTTGTCGGGACAGGGTCGTGGGGGATATCAGCCCCAGCATTTT	CASTLSGQGRGGYQPQHF
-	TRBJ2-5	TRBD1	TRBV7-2	TGTGCCAGCAGCGATCAGGGGGCTTGCCAGTACTTC	CASSDQGACQYF
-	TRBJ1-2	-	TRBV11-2	TGTGCCAGCAGCTCCCTTAGGGGCAGGGAACCCTCCGACTATGGCTACACCTTC	CASSSLRGREPSDYGYTF
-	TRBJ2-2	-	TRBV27	TGTGCCAGCAGTTTGTTTGGGTCGGGTAGGTCCGGGGAGCTGTTTTTT	CASSLFGSGRSGELFF
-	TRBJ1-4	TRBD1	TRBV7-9	TGTGCCAGCTCAGAAGGGACAGGTTTTTCCAATGAAAAACTGTTTTTT	CASSEGTGFSNEKLFF
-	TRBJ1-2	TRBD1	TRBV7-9	TGTGCCAGCAGCCCGGGAAGGGGGCCGTATGGCTACACCTTC	CASSPGRGPYGYTF
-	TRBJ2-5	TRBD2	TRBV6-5	TGTACCAGCGGGTACGGGACTAGCGGAGAGACCCAGTACTTC	CTSGYGTSGETQYF
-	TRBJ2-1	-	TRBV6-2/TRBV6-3	TGTGCCAGCAGTTCGGCTGGAGGGCGCCCCGGAAAGCAGTTCTTC	CASSSAGGRPGKQFF
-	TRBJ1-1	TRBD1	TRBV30	TGTGCCTGGAGTGTACAGGGACAGGCGACCCGGGGGGAAGCTTTCTTT	CAWSVQGQATRGEAFF